This record concerns one TCR beta chain sequence. The source of the sample is a study of blood T cell repertoires in COVID-19. Libraries were prepared by immunoSEQ multiplex PCR; TCRdb keeps only in-frame clonotypes and omits some of them. The profile shows roughly 160,000 clones, around 89% of them singletons. The CDR3 extends over 15 amino acids. Germline CDR1 is SGHNT and CDR2 is YENEEA. V shed 3 bases and J 6 bases; nucleotides not matched to a gene: 4. What was sequenced was peripheral blood. The chain has TRBV11-3 and TRBJ2-2, with 10 bases identical to TRBD1. The receptor's source is a man in his fifties who had recovered from COVID-19. CDR3: CASSFPGQGSGELFF. CDR3 nucleotides: TGTGCCAGCAGCTTTCCGGGACAGGGGTCCGGGGAGCTGTTTTTT.